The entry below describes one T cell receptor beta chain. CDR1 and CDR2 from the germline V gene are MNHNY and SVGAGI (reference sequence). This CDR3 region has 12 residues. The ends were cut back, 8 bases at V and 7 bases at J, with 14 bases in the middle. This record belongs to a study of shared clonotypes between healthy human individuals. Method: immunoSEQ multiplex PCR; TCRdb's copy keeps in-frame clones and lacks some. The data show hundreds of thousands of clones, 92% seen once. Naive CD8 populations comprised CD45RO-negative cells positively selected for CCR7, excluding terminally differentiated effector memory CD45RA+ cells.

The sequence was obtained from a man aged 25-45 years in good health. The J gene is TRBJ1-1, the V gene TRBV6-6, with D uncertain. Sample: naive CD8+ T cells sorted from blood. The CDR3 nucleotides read TGTGCCAGCCTCGGTGGAGGGCATGAAGCTTTCTTT. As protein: CASLGGGHEAFF.